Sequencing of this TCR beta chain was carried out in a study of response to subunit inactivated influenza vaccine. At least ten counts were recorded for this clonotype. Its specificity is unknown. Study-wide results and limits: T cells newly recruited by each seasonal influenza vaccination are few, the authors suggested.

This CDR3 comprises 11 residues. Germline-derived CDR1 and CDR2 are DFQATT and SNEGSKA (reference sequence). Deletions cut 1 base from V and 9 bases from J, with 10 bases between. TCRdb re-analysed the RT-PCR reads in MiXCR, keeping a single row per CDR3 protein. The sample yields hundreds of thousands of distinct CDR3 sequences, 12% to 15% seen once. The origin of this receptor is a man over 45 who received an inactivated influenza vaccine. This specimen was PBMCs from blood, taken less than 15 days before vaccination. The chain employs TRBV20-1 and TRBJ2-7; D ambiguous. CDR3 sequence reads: CSARVAERQYF. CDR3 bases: TGCAGTGCTAGAGTGGCGGAGCGGCAGTACTTC.